The TCR beta chain described here comes from a study of T cell responses to AZD1222 COVID-19 vaccine. The assay was immunoSEQ multiplex PCR, and TCRdb's table has in-frame clones only and misses some. This table holds more than 110,000 clones, about nine tenths found once. The CDR3 has 14 amino acids. Germline V gives CDR1 MDHEN, CDR2 SYDVKM. Trimming took off 7 bases at V and 10 bases at J, with 20 bases between the two ends. The sample was peripheral blood, taken 28 days after the second AZD1222 dose. The V and J genes are TRBV28 and TRBJ1-5; D unresolved. The receptor comes from an adult who received the AZD1222 COVID-19 vaccine. The CDR3 nucleotides are TGTGCCAGCACCCTTGAGGGCGAGTTCTCTCCCCAGCATTTT. It yields the protein CASTLEGEFSPQHF.